This note documents a single T cell receptor beta chain sequence. This specimen belongs to a study of blood T cell repertoires in COVID-19. At the level of the study: Sources were T cells, B-cell-depleted T cells, or PBMCs; the material itself was cDNA or gDNA.

The CDR3 consists of 18 residues. The germline V gene has CDR1 MNHNS and CDR2 SASEGT. V dropped 2 bases and J dropped 0; count of bases not matched to a gene: 11. Authors' analysis steps: Cell counts per sample came from amplifying reference gene primers. The protocol was immunoSEQ multiplex PCR, while the TCRdb copy is restricted to in-frame clones and leaves out a portion. The DNA gave D and trimming, while V, J and clone size come from that table. The table records about 99,000 clones, 70% to 80% of them present only once. This chain links TRBV6-1 with TRBJ1-1, with 8 bases aligning to TRBD1. This receptor was identified in a woman aged 80 or older with active or convalescent COVID-19. Sequencing was carried out using peripheral blood. For the CDR3, the DNA is TGTGCCAGCAGTGAAACCTGGACAGGGTTTGGGATGAACACTGAAGCTTTCTTT. Amino acid sequence: CASSETWTGFGMNTEAFF.